Given below is one TCR beta chain in context. Its antigen remains unidentified. With a much larger clone just one base away, this may be a read error. The data were obtained in a study of blood T cells in healthy people across ages (dated by TCRdb to the mid-2010s). Broadly, across the study: In model experiments, roughly one uniquely barcoded TCR beta cDNA molecule per two T cells was captured by template switching. The study analyzed two additional independent replicas of 1 million unique cDNA reads from the same blood draw for two donors, one aged 18 to 29 and one aged 80 or older. Four age groups were formed from the donors: young (average around 15 years), middle-aged (just under 40), aged (approximately 60) and long-lived (less than 85). To avoid experimental bias, donors of different ages were distributed randomly across sequencing lanes. Using deep sequencing normalized with unique cDNA molecular identifiers, the study measured how TCR beta repertoire diversity changes with age.

The germline V gene specifies SGHAT as CDR1 and FQNNGV as CDR2. Measured from the cysteine to the phenylalanine, the CDR3 is 16 residues long. The kept DNA is CDR3 alone, 48 bases in frame from the first base. V is cut back by 4 bases and J by 7 bases, with 13 bases in the junction unmatched. What the work shows at the level of the full study, not this receptor alone: Compared with the aged group, the long-lived group had more naive CD4+ T cells, fewer expanded clones and increased TCR diversity, a pattern suggesting age selection. Total diversity estimates from one million sequenced T cells were considered lower bounds and underestimates. The percentage of naive T cells measured by flow cytometry correlated strongly with observed TCR beta diversity. Bulk unsorted PBMC profiling prevented conclusive comparison of naive and antigen-experienced compartments. Observed TCR beta diversity per million T cells fell roughly linearly with age, and a significant reduction was already apparent by age around 40. Donor CMV infection status was unknown, potentially confounding age-related changes in expanded clonotypes.

Systemically healthy Caucasian individuals from Russia, some 36 in total and aged about 6 to 90 years, were included as donors. Each donor gave around 9.8 milliliters of peripheral blood, collected into EDTA-treated Vacutainer tubes. Ficoll-Paque density-gradient centrifugation was used to isolate PBMCs, with at least 7 million per sample. Total RNA was extracted from PBMCs with Trizol reagent, with at least 6 micrograms obtained per sample. For every donor, flow cytometry on a PBMC aliquot measured the percentage of naive CD45RAhigh/CD27high T cells. The library was obtained by 5' RACE. The sequencer listed for this sample is Illumina HiSeq 2500. The second PCR ran for roughly 7 to 11 cycles and used a J-beta primer mix along with a sample-barcoded 5' primer. A template-switch 5' adaptor carrying 12 random nucleotides introduced a unique molecular identifier onto each TCR beta cDNA molecule. At least 2.5 million CDR3-containing paired-end reads were obtained from each sample. First-strand cDNA was synthesized from all RNA with the Mint cDNA synthesis kit, primed by a TRBC-specific oligonucleotide. Following uracil-DNA glycosylase treatment, all cDNA underwent a first 18-cycle PCR with the universal primers M1SS and BC2_uni_R. The authors' pipeline ran thus. For normalization, 1 million high-quality reads were randomly selected from each sample, with every read carrying a distinct molecular identifier. Reads sharing molecular identifiers were discarded rather than binned into consensus sequences. MiTCR, set to a Q25 quality threshold and the strictest error-elimination algorithm, was used for CDR3 identification, clonotype clustering and error correction. A nonparametric unseen species model with Euler transformation was used to estimate a lower bound on total TCR beta diversity. The public reads were quality trimmed at Q25 with fastp and then assembled into clones with MiXCR by TCRdb, keeping productive beta chains. Identical CDR3 protein sequences are pooled into one entry, listed with their most common genes and DNA. None of the V and J calls come from the authors' own analysis; TCRdb made them. The sample table shows 700,000 to 800,000 distinct CDR3 sequences, and approximately 39% are seen once. The ten most abundant clones make up under 25% of the sample.

The chain employs TRBV11-2 and TRBJ2-7; 10 bases in the middle match TRBD2. The clonotype originates from a woman aged 60-70 years in good health. The material sequenced was blood. The CDR3 reads as follows: CASSSPPRTSGNEQYF. The DNA is TGTGCCAGCAGCTCCCCCCCTCGGACTAGCGGCAATGAGCAGTACTTC.